A selection of T cell receptor beta chains follows, all from one sample in a study of blood T cell repertoires in COVID-19. The method was immunoSEQ multiplex PCR; TCRdb's version includes in-frame clones alone and lacks a portion of them. Of some 150,000 clones listed, roughly 87% are singletons. Specimen: peripheral blood. The origin of the receptors is a woman aged 45 to 65 with acute or convalescent COVID-19. Both conserved end residues are part of each CDR3. The order of the fields is V gene, J gene, D gene, clone size, CDR3 DNA, CDR3 protein. The D gene is left open where the match is weak. Size is omitted from some rows. Given values are once, few, many or a class for expanded clones.

TRBV27,TRBJ2-2,TRBD1,.,TGTGCCAGCAGAACAGGGGTGGACACCGGGGAGCTGTTTTTT,CASRTGVDTGELFF
TRBV19,TRBJ2-7,.,.,TGTGCCAGTAGTCCGCAGATGGACAGAAAGCGCGAGCAGTACTTC,CASSPQMDRKREQYF
TRBV19,TRBJ2-1,TRBD1,.,TGTGCCAGTAATGTGGAGGGGACAGGGAACTACAATGAGCAGTTCTTC,CASNVEGTGNYNEQFF
TRBV7-9,TRBJ2-3,TRBD2,.,TGTGCCAGCAGCTTGACTAGCGGAGTGGCAGATACGCAGTATTTT,CASSLTSGVADTQYF
TRBV7-2,TRBJ2-5,TRBD2,.,TGTGCCAGCAGCTTAGTTCCCCATAGCGGGGGGGCAGAGACCCAGTACTTC,CASSLVPHSGGAETQYF
TRBV7-9,TRBJ2-5,TRBD1,.,TGTGCCAGCAGCTCAGAGGTAGCCAGGGGGATCCGAGAGACCCAGTACTTC,CASSSEVARGIRETQYF
TRBV3-1/TRBV3-2,TRBJ2-2,TRBD2,.,TGTGCCAGCAGCCATCTCAGGTCTAGCGGGAGTTCCGGGGAGCTGTTTTTT,CASSHLRSSGSSGELFF
TRBV7-3,TRBJ2-1,TRBD2,.,TGTGCCAGCAGCTTCGTGGGGGGACTAGCGGGCTTAAATGAGCAGTTCTTC,CASSFVGGLAGLNEQFF
TRBV29-1,TRBJ1-5,.,.,TGCAGCGTTGTGGCGGGGCCGAGTCAGCCCCAGCATTTT,CSVVAGPSQPQHF
TRBV19,TRBJ1-1,.,few,TGTGCCAGTAGTATCATGGGGGGAGTTGAAGCTTTCTTT,CASSIMGGVEAFF
TRBV19,TRBJ1-2,TRBD1,.,TGTGCCAGTACCCCTCTGTTGGGACAGGGCTATGGCTACACCTTC,CASTPLLGQGYGYTF
TRBV5-8,TRBJ1-1,TRBD1,.,TGTGCCAGCAGCCTCGGGACAGGGTTCAACACTGAAGCTTTCTTT,CASSLGTGFNTEAFF
TRBV7-2,TRBJ2-3,TRBD2,.,TGTGCCAGCAGCTTAGGAGGAAGGTTTGGGCGGGGGGGCACAGATACGCAGTATTTT,CASSLGGRFGRGGTDTQYF
TRBV5-4,TRBJ2-1,.,.,TGTGCCAGCAGCTCCCGGGATGAGCAGTTCTTC,CASSSRDEQFF
TRBV11-2,TRBJ2-5,TRBD2,.,TGTGCCAGCAGCTTAGGGGGGACTAGCGGGGTCCTGGGGACCCAGTACTTC,CASSLGGTSGVLGTQYF